Listed here is a single TCR beta chain. Its antigen is not identified. One entry per CDR3 protein results from TCRdb running MiXCR on the multiplex PCR reads. This sample has approximately 150,000 distinct CDR3 sequences; more than 25% occur once, and the top ten carry 3% to 4%. This sample was included in a study of breast tumors, draining lymph nodes, adjacent tissues. Axillary draining lymph nodes of breast cancer patients supplied the node samples. Study observations and caveats: Data fit most tumor T cells coming from lymph node, expanding in tumor. Tumors had less TCR diversity than lymph nodes, more than nontumor tissue.

The CDR3 sequence is 17 residues long. Trimming stripped 9 bases from V and 0 bases from J, with 18 bases between. Germline CDR1 ENHRY, CDR2 SYGVKD. The sequenced material came from axillary lymph node tissue. The TCR sequence derives from a female donor with breast cancer. Some clones in this sample may be carry-over from other donors' samples. V is TRBV10-3 and J is TRBJ2-6; D is possibly TRBD1 (6 bases). The CDR3 nucleotides are TGTGCCATGGACAGCTTTTTCTTCGACTCTGGGGCCAACGTCCTGACTTTC. This encodes CAMDSFFFDSGANVLTF.